This T cell receptor beta chain was identified during a study of cytomegalovirus exposure and HLA in healthy donors. Concerning this clone itself: As yet, its antigen is unknown.

The CDR3 runs 11 residues. Looked up from germline, CDR1 is SGDLS and CDR2 is YYNGEE. The ends were cut back, 7 bases at V and 2 bases at J, with 6 bases in the middle. Among the approximately 110 subjects of the validation cohort, separate from the roughly 600-subject first cohort, were the donors. Notes on the study in general: While the bulk of TCR sequences proved rare, some public TCRs turned up in many donors. Associated with cytomegalovirus, according to the listing, were 164 TCR beta chains.

Libraries were prepared by immunoSEQ multiplex PCR; TCRdb keeps only in-frame clonotypes and omits some of them. The table includes 180,000 or so clones, approximately 89% detected once. Sequences were obtained from PBMCs. The V and J genes are TRBV9 and TRBJ1-1; D ambiguous. This receptor was taken from a man younger than 45 in good health and CMV-seropositive. The CDR3 sequence is CASGTNTEAFF. The CDR3 coding sequence is TGTGCCAGCGGTACCAACACTGAAGCTTTCTTT.